One and the same sample provided the 24 T cell receptor beta chains below, sequenced in a study of CD8 T cells in Susac syndrome. Reverse transcription used roughly 0.5 to 1 ug RNA and random hexamers. One entry per CDR3 protein results from TCRdb running MiXCR on the immunoSEQ multiplex PCR reads. The data show tens of thousands of distinct CDR3 sequences, 90% to 95% seen once. Source material: CD8+ T cells from PBMCs. Every receptor here comes from a human donor in good health.

This sequence joins TRBV7-9 and TRBJ2-3; 7 bases are shared with TRBD2. CDR3 length: 15 residues. Trimming at V came to 1 base and at J to 1 base, leaving 2 bases not matched to a gene. From germline, CDR1 is SEHNR and CDR2 FQNEAQ (reference sequence). This CDR3 reads CASSLVTSGTDTQYF. The DNA for the CDR3 is TGTGCCAGCAGCTTAGTAACTAGCGGCACAGATACGCAGTATTTT.

The chain employs TRBV2 and TRBJ2-3, with TRBD2 as a possible D gene (6 bases). Trimming took off 1 base at V and 0 bases at J, with 14 bases between the two ends. The germline gives CDR1 SNHLY, CDR2 FYNNEI. The CDR3 consists of 17 residues. CDR3 bases: TGTGCCAGCAGTGAAGGTCTTCGCGGGACTAGCACAGATACGCAGTATTTT. This gives the protein CASSEGLRGTSTDTQYF.

This clonotype was recorded once. The chain employs TRBV20-1 and TRBJ2-7; D tentatively reads TRBD1 or TRBD2 (5 bases each). The CDR3 is 17 amino acids. Germline loops: CDR1 DFQATT, CDR2 SNEGSKA (reference sequence). V was trimmed by 0 bases and J by 2 bases, leaving 20 bases between them. The CDR3 DNA sequence: TGCAGTGCTAGAGATCGGGAACAGGCCCTACGGCCCTACGAGCAGTACTTC. This sequence encodes CSARDREQALRPYEQYF.

The chain uses TRBV6-1 and TRBJ2-5; D call uncertain. CDR1 and CDR2 from the germline V gene are MNHNS and SASEGT. V was cut by 1 base and J by 2 bases, with 8 bases left in between. CDR3 size: 14 residues. CDR3 DNA sequence: TGTGCCAGCAGTGAAGTGCAGGTACAAGAGACCCAGTACTTC. Protein: CASSEVQVQETQYF.

The rearrangement joins TRBV28 to TRBJ1-2, with no clear D. The CDR3 has 15 amino acids. The germline CDR1 and CDR2 sequences are MDHEN and SYDVKM. The germline V and J ends were trimmed by 7 bases and 8 bases, with 23 bases remaining between them. The CDR3 nucleotides read TGTGCCAGCAACCCGAGAGGACCGCTAACTGAAGGCTACACCTTC. Its protein product is CASNPRGPLTEGYTF.

The chain carries TRBV28 and TRBJ2-5; 11 positions match TRBD2. Germline CDR1 and CDR2: MDHEN and SYDVKM. This CDR3 region has 16 residues. The trim removed 4 bases at V and 5 bases at J, leaving 9 bases unmatched. DNA of the CDR3: TGTGCCAGCAGTTCCCAACTAGCGGGAGCGATGGAGACCCAGTACTTC. This encodes CASSSQLAGAMETQYF.

This clonotype has a single count. The chain has TRBV29-1 and TRBJ1-1, with D unclear. V was trimmed by 0 bases and J by 3 bases, leaving 8 bases between them. Germline V CDR1 and CDR2: SQVTM, ANQGSEA. CDR3 length: 13 residues. The CDR3 loop reads CSVEDRTYTEAFF. DNA of the CDR3: TGCAGCGTTGAAGACAGGACCTACACTGAAGCTTTCTTT.

V is TRBV7-6 and J is TRBJ2-7; the D gene is possibly TRBD2 (6 bases). The CDR3 covers 12 residues. CDR1 is SGHVS and CDR2 is FNYEAQ in the germline V gene. The germline V and J ends were trimmed by 5 bases and 3 bases, with 8 bases remaining between them. This CDR3 is CASSAGRYEQYF. CDR3 DNA sequence: TGTGCCAGCAGCGCGGGACGCTACGAGCAGTACTTC.

This clonotype was recorded only once. The chain recombines TRBV29-1 with TRBJ2-7; D ambiguous. The CDR3 covers 12 residues. The germline V gene has CDR1 SQVTM and CDR2 ANQGSEA. V was trimmed by 7 bases and J by 1 base, leaving 11 bases between them. CDR3: CSATSGSYEQYF. The CDR3 DNA reads as TGCAGCGCTACATCTGGGTCCTACGAGCAGTACTTC.

The V and J genes are TRBV25-1 and TRBJ2-5; D might be TRBD2 (6 bases). CDR3 length equals 11 residues. Germline loops: CDR1 MGHDK, CDR2 SYGVNS. V was cut by 3 bases and J by 8 bases, with 7 bases left in between. The CDR3 coding sequence is TGTGCCAGCAGTGAGGGACTCACCCAGTACTTC. It encodes CASSEGLTQYF.

The chain is built from TRBV11-3 and TRBJ2-2; 10 bases are a match to TRBD1. From germline, CDR1 is SGHNT and CDR2 YENEEA. There are 16 residues in the CDR3. Trimming cost V 0 bases and J 5 bases; bases outside gene matches: 3. The CDR3 reads CASSLDGTGVTGELFF. The CDR3 DNA follows: TGTGCCAGCAGCTTAGATGGGACAGGGGTAACCGGGGAGCTGTTTTTT. Full variable domain (outside the CDR3, taken from reference TRBV11-3 and TRBJ2-2): EAGVVQSPRYKIIEKKQPVAFWCNPISGHNTLYWYLQNLGQGPELLIRYENEEAVDDSQLPKDRFSAERLKGVDSTLKIQPAELGDSAVYLCASSLDGTGVTGELFFGEGSRLTVL.

This chain links TRBV7-2 with TRBJ2-7, with no clear D. The CDR3 has 12 amino acids. Germline CDR1 SGHTA, CDR2 FQGNSA. Trimming took 5 bases from V and 2 from J, leaving 7 bases between them. The CDR3 is CASSDRPYEQYF. CDR3 DNA sequence: TGTGCCAGCAGCGATCGGCCCTACGAGCAGTACTTC. Filled out from reference TRBV7-2 and TRBJ2-7, the complete variable domain reads GAGVSQSPSNKVTEKGKDVELRCDPISGHTALYWYRQSLGQGLEFLIYFQGNSAPDKSGLPSDRFSAERTGGSVSTLTIQRTQQEDSAVYLCASSDRPYEQYFGPGTRLTVT.

This clonotype turned up a few times. The V gene is TRBV5-4, the J gene TRBJ2-7; D ambiguous. CDR3 length: 15 residues. Deletions cut 2 bases from V and 0 bases from J, with 12 bases between. Germline CDR1 and CDR2: SGHNT and YYREEE (reference sequence). The CDR3 reads CASSLGGSHSYEQYF. The CDR3 nucleotides are TGTGCCAGCAGCTTAGGCGGATCCCACTCCTACGAGCAGTACTTC.

The chain recombines TRBV5-1 with TRBJ2-2; D remains unclear. The germline gives CDR1 SGHRS, CDR2 YFSETQ. V was trimmed by 2 bases and J by 4 bases, leaving 6 bases between them. The CDR3 consists of 13 residues. CDR3 DNA sequence: TGCGCCAGCAGCTTTGCCATCACCGGGGAGCTGTTTTTT. Amino acids: CASSFAITGELFF.

V usage is TRBV7-2 and J usage is TRBJ2-7, with D perhaps matching TRBD1 (6 bases). The CDR3 runs 15 residues. Trimming cost V 0 bases and J 1 base, with 10 bases left between them. Germline V lookup: CDR1 SGHTA, CDR2 FQGNSA. As DNA, the CDR3 is TGTGCCAGCAGCTTAGCGGACAGCAATTCCTACGAGCAGTACTTC. It yields the protein CASSLADSNSYEQYF.

The chain combines TRBV29-1 with TRBJ1-2; 7 bases align to TRBD1. Trimming at V came to 0 bases and at J to 0 bases, leaving 7 bases not matched to a gene. CDR3 length: 16 amino acids. Germline loops: CDR1 SQVTM, CDR2 ANQGSEA. The CDR3 reads CSVEDHPGQTNYGYTF. DNA for the CDR3: TGCAGCGTTGAAGATCACCCGGGACAGACTAACTATGGCTACACCTTC.

This chain joins TRBV27 and TRBJ2-3; D not certain. Germline V CDR1 and CDR2: MNHEY, SMNVEV (reference sequence). The V and J ends lost 8 bases and 1 base respectively, with 10 bases between them. The CDR3 runs 13 residues. The CDR3 spells CASLPRGTDTQYF. The CDR3 nucleotides are TGTGCCAGCTTACCCCGGGGCACAGATACGCAGTATTTT.

The rearrangement links TRBV5-6 to TRBJ2-4, with D tentatively TRBD2 (6 bases). The germline gives CDR1 SGHDT, CDR2 YYEEEE. The CDR3 spans 12 residues. Trimming removed 4 bases at V and 9 bases at J, with 11 bases between. CDR3 in amino acids: CASSRARGIQYF. DNA for the CDR3: TGTGCCAGCAGCCGCGCGCGGGGCATTCAGTACTTC.

The genes are TRBV24-1 and TRBJ2-2; 10 nucleotides agree with TRBD2. Germline V gene lookup returns CDR1 KGHDR and CDR2 SFDVKD. V lost 2 bases and J lost 1; bases outside the gene matches: 6. The CDR3 is 18 residues long. The CDR3: CATSDWRLAGENTGELFF. DNA of the CDR3: TGTGCCACCAGTGATTGGCGCCTAGCGGGGGAGAACACCGGGGAGCTGTTTTTT.

This chain joins TRBV5-1 and TRBJ1-5, with D possibly TRBD1 on 5 matching bases. The CDR3 has 16 residues. Trimming pared 4 bases from V and 0 bases from J, leaving 14 bases between. Per germline, CDR1 SGHRS and CDR2 YFSETQ. The CDR3 is CASSAGPLSSNQPQHF. The CDR3 DNA follows: TGCGCCAGCAGCGCGGGACCTTTAAGTAGCAATCAGCCCCAGCATTTT.

This sequence joins TRBV4-2 and TRBJ2-4; TRBD1 agrees at 9 bases. Germline trimming cut 1 base from V and 6 bases from J; bases unmatched to any gene: 7. Germline loops: CDR1 LGHNA, CDR2 YNFKEQ. The CDR3 has 16 residues. The DNA for the CDR3 is TGTGCCAGCAGCCAAGGGATACAGGGGGCCTTAAACATTCAGTACTTC. This gives the protein CASSQGIQGALNIQYF.

The chain employs TRBV19 and TRBJ1-5, with D maybe TRBD1 (6 bases). V was shortened by 3 bases and J by 0 bases, with 9 bases between the two germline ends. Germline lookup yields CDR1 LNHDA and CDR2 SQIVND (reference sequence). This CDR3 is 15 amino acids long. CDR3 coding DNA: TGTGCCAGTAGTATGACAGGCTATAGCAATCAGCCCCAGCATTTT. Encoded protein: CASSMTGYSNQPQHF.

The V call is TRBV21-1, the J call TRBJ2-5; TRBD1, the table's D call, was not compared with the DNA. TRBV21-1 is listed as a pseudogene. This CDR3 is built from 15 residues. Written as DNA, the CDR3 is TGTGCCAGCAGCTCGCGGACAGGGTACCAAGAGACCCAGTACTTC. The encoded protein is CASSSRTGYQETQYF.

The rearrangement uses TRBV12-3 or TRBV12-4 and TRBJ2-7, with 12 bases lining up with TRBD2. Trimming cost V 4 bases and J 7 bases; bases outside gene matches: 5. This CDR3 has 14 residues. CDR3 amino acids: CASSWTSGNDEQYF. The CDR3 nucleotides are TGTGCCAGCAGTTGGACTAGCGGGAACGATGAGCAGTACTTC.